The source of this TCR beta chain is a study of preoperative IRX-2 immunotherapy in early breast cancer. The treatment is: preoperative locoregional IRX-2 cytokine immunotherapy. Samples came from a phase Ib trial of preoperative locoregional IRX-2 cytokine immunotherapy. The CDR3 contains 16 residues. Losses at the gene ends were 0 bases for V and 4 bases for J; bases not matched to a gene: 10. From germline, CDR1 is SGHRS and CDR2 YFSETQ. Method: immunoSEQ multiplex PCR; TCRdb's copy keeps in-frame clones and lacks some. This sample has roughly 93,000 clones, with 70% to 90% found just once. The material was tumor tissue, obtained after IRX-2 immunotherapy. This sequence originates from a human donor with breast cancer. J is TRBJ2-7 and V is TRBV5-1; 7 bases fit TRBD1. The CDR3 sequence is CASSLAAGTVDYEQYF. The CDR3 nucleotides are TGCGCCAGCAGCTTGGCCGCCGGGACAGTAGATTACGAGCAGTACTTC.